This T cell receptor beta chain was captured in a study of T cell repertoires in cytomegalovirus infection. At the level of the study: CMV infection together with matching HLA type was indicated by public TCR beta signatures. Overall study results and limits: Ex vivo, HLA-C-restricted CMV-specific TCR beta clonotypes prevailed over the rest of the response. Using cumulative public TCR beta family frequency, the authors identified those who carried CMV together with the relevant HLA.

This clonotype was seen a few times. The antigen is not known. TCRdb re-analysed the reads in MiXCR, keeping a single row per CDR3 protein. Of tens of thousands of distinct CDR3 sequences listed, 20% to 25% are singletons. Trimming pared 8 bases from V and 3 bases from J, leaving 20 bases between. Germline V lookup: CDR1 SNHLY, CDR2 FYNNEI. The CDR3 loop spans 15 amino acids. The chain uses TRBV2 and TRBJ2-7; tentative D call: TRBD2 (6 bases). Source material: PBMCs, sequenced either directly or after in vitro stimulation (not recorded which). This receptor was taken from a human donor in good health (CMV status not recorded). Some clones in this sample may be carry-over from other donors' samples. The CDR3 protein is CASSHLGDSGYEQYV. The CDR3 DNA reads TGTGCCAGCTCTCACCTAGGGGATAGCGGCTACGAGCAGTACGTC.